The T cell receptor beta chain under discussion was sequenced for a study of blood T cell repertoires in COVID-19. Overall study: PBMCs, B-cell-depleted T cells, or T cells provided the cDNA or gDNA that made up the material.

In germline, CDR1 is MDHEN, CDR2 SYDVKM. This CDR3 is 17 amino acids long. With 1 base clipped from V and 10 bases from J, the junction kept 18 bases outside the gene matches. The protocol was immunoSEQ multiplex PCR, while the TCRdb copy is restricted to in-frame clones and leaves out a portion. The repertoire holds a few hundred thousand clones, with roughly nine tenths as singletons. Input material: peripheral blood. This clonotype was sampled from a man aged 18 to 29 with active or convalescent COVID-19. The chain joins TRBV28 to TRBJ1-2; TRBD1 aligns across 7 bases. This chain's CDR3 is CASSLFSTGQAASVYTF. CDR3 DNA sequence: TGTGCCAGCAGTTTATTCTCCACCGGACAGGCCGCTTCGGTCTACACCTTC.